A single sample gave rise to the 16 T cell receptor beta chains below, sequenced in a study of blood T cell repertoires in COVID-19. Sequencing used immunoSEQ multiplex PCR; TCRdb keeps in-frame clones, though not all of them. This table holds around 270,000 clones, 75% to 90% found once. The sample consisted of peripheral blood. The source is a man in his forties or fifties with acute or convalescent COVID-19.

This chain uses TRBV9 with TRBJ1-2; possibly TRBD1 for D (5 bases). The CDR3 extends over 14 amino acids. Looked up from germline, CDR1 is SGDLS and CDR2 is YYNGEE. V was clipped by 3 bases and J by 3 bases, with 12 bases between them. For the CDR3, the DNA is TGTGCCAGCAGCGCGGGGGAGGGGCACTATGGCTACACCTTC. Its translation: CASSAGEGHYGYTF.

V usage is TRBV24-1 and J usage is TRBJ1-5, with 9 nucleotides matching TRBD1. V dropped 9 bases and J dropped 5; count of bases not matched to a gene: 19. Germline V CDR1 and CDR2: KGHDR, SFDVKD. The CDR3 is made up of 18 amino acids. The CDR3 coding sequence is TGTGCCACCTTTTTGGAGGGACAGGGATCCTCTAGGGATCAGCCCCAGCATTTT. This sequence encodes CATFLEGQGSSRDQPQHF.

This rearrangement joins TRBV28 to TRBJ2-1, with D unclear. The V and J ends lost 6 bases and 1 base respectively, with 10 bases between them. This CDR3 spans 14 amino acids. The germline V gene has CDR1 MDHEN and CDR2 SYDVKM. Here the CDR3 reads CASRAVGSYNEQFF. CDR3 bases: TGTGCCAGCAGGGCGGTGGGTTCCTACAATGAGCAGTTCTTC. The whole variable domain, remainder taken from reference TRBV28 and TRBJ2-1, is DVKVTQSSRYLVKRTGEKVFLECVQDMDHENMFWYRQDPGLGLRLIYFSYDVKMKEKGDIPEGYSVSREKKERFSLILESASTNQTSMYLCASRAVGSYNEQFFGPGTRLTVL.

The rearrangement uses TRBV10-1 and TRBJ1-1; 7 nucleotides match TRBD1. Germline V CDR1 and CDR2: WNHNN, SYGVQD (reference sequence). J gave up 5 bases and V 4 bases, and 4 bases lay outside the gene matches. CDR3 length equals 13 residues. CDR3: CASSAQGKTEAFF. As DNA, the CDR3 is TGCGCCAGCAGTGCACAGGGGAAGACTGAAGCTTTCTTT.

The chain couples TRBV6-5 to TRBJ1-1; D is unresolved. CDR3 length: 13 amino acids. Germline lookup yields CDR1 MNHEY and CDR2 SVGAGI. Trimming removed 0 bases at V and 8 bases at J, with 10 bases between. DNA of the CDR3: TGTGCCAGCAGTTACTCGAGGCAGAGGGAAGCTTTCTTT. The encoded protein is CASSYSRQREAFF.

V usage is TRBV7-6 and J usage is TRBJ1-1, with D perhaps matching TRBD1 (5 bases). Trimming took off 1 base at V and 3 bases at J, with 12 bases between the two ends. Germline CDR1 SGHVS, CDR2 FNYEAQ. The CDR3 loop spans 15 amino acids. CDR3 sequence reads: CASSLGGGVYTEAFF. The CDR3 coding sequence is TGTGCCAGCAGCTTAGGTGGGGGGGTTTACACTGAAGCTTTCTTT.

The V and J genes are TRBV2 and TRBJ2-7; D remains unclear. The CDR3 has 13 amino acids. Trimming removed 4 bases from V and 4 bases from J, with 11 bases in between. Germline V gene lookup returns CDR1 SNHLY and CDR2 FYNNEI. CDR3 amino acids: CASSGAGAYEQYF. In nucleotides, the CDR3 is TGTGCCAGCAGTGGGGCAGGCGCGTACGAGCAGTACTTC.

This sequence joins TRBV19 and TRBJ1-1; TRBD1 might be the D (6 bases). Germline CDR1 reads LNHDA; CDR2 reads SQIVND (reference sequence). The CDR3 length is 13 residues. V was cut by 6 bases and J by 1 base, with 9 bases left in between. This CDR3 is CASSDRTNTEAFF. CDR3 coding DNA: TGTGCCAGTAGCGACAGGACGAACACTGAAGCTTTCTTT.

The chain joins TRBV2 to TRBJ2-1; D unclear. CDR1 and CDR2 (germline): SNHLY, FYNNEI. CDR3 length equals 17 residues. Between the trimmed V and J ends, which lost 2 bases and 1 base, there was a span of 15 bases. In nucleotides, the CDR3 is TGTGCCAGCAGTGAAAAGTTAGCCTCTTCGTCCTACAATGAGCAGTTCTTC. This encodes CASSEKLASSSYNEQFF.

The gene calls are TRBV2 and TRBJ2-3; TRBD2 agrees at 8 bases. V lost 7 bases to trimming and J lost 9 bases; unmatched junction nucleotides: 12. The CDR3 consists of 14 residues. Germline V gene data show CDR1 as SNHLY and CDR2 as FYNNEI. In DNA form, the CDR3 reads TGTGCCAGCACCCCGAGGTCGGGCGGGGGGACGCAGTATTTT. Translation: CASTPRSGGGTQYF.

The chain recombines TRBV7-9 with TRBJ2-7, with a weak D call TRBD2 (6 bases). The CDR3 contains 17 residues. Per germline, CDR1 SEHNR and CDR2 FQNEAQ (reference sequence). The germline V and J ends were trimmed by 0 bases and 0 bases, with 15 bases remaining between them. DNA of the CDR3: TGTGCCAGCAGCTTAGCGGCCGGACGGGGGAACTCCTACGAGCAGTACTTC. Translated, it gives CASSLAAGRGNSYEQYF.

This chain links TRBV29-1 with TRBJ2-3, with 8 bases identical to TRBD2. This CDR3 is 14 amino acids long. V was pared by 5 bases and J by 0 bases, with 4 bases of the junction left unmatched. Germline V gene sequence: CDR1 SQVTM, CDR2 ANQGSEA. CDR3 coding DNA: TGCAGCGTTCGGGGGGGGGTGAGCACAGATACGCAGTATTTT. It is translated as CSVRGGVSTDTQYF.

The rearrangement uses TRBV5-1 and TRBJ1-6, with TRBD1 identical over 7 bases. The V gene end was trimmed by 5 bases and the J gene end by 6 bases; junction bases not matched to a gene: 11. The germline V gene has CDR1 SGHRS and CDR2 YFSETQ. The CDR3 covers 16 residues. The CDR3 spells CASRLEGAYSNSPLHF. CDR3 sequence (DNA): TGCGCCAGCAGGTTAGAGGGGGCTTATAGTAATTCACCCCTCCACTTT.

The J gene is TRBJ2-3, the V gene TRBV18; TRBD1 might be the D (6 bases). The CDR3 extends over 13 amino acids. Germline loops: CDR1 KGHSH, CDR2 LQKENI. V dropped 1 base and J dropped 5 bases, with 7 bases sitting between them. The CDR3 protein is CASSPQGGDTQYF. CDR3 coding DNA: TGTGCCAGCTCACCACAAGGGGGAGATACGCAGTATTTT.

The chain recombines TRBV7-2 with TRBJ1-1; D is perhaps TRBD1 (6 bases). Deletions cut 5 bases from V and 2 bases from J, with 15 bases between. The CDR3 is made up of 15 amino acids. Germline V gene data show CDR1 as SGHTA and CDR2 as FQGNSA. Here the CDR3 DNA reads TGTGCCAGCAGCCAGGCGGGGGCGCGAAACACTGAAGCTTTCTTT. It codes for CASSQAGARNTEAFF.

This rearrangement joins TRBV5-4 to TRBJ1-1; unclear D gene. V was pared by 4 bases and J by 0 bases, with 10 bases between. CDR3 length equals 14 residues. Germline CDR1 SGHNT, CDR2 YYREEE (reference sequence). The CDR3 is CASSGRGVNTEAFF. CDR3 coding DNA: TGTGCCAGCAGCGGTCGGGGAGTGAACACTGAAGCTTTCTTT. The full variable domain, completed using reference TRBV5-4 and TRBJ1-1, is ETGVTQSPTHLIKTRGQQVTLRCSSQSGHNTVSWYQQALGQGPQFIFQYYREEENGRGNFPPRFSGLQFPNYSSELNVNALELDDSALYLCASSGRGVNTEAFFGQGTRLTVV.